Sequencing of this TCR beta chain was carried out in a study of vaccination effects on CD4 cells after COVID-19. Study-wide context: A couple of convalescent patients each provided a sample, at 16 days and at one week before vaccination.

In the case of this clone: Its antigen is currently unknown.

Assay: immunoSEQ multiplex PCR; the TCRdb copy retains only in-frame clones and omits some. Found here are 40,000 or so clones, around 74% of them singletons; the top ten hold 25% to 30%. This CDR3 comprises 15 residues. The V and J ends lost 8 bases and 0 bases respectively, with 11 bases between them. Germline V CDR1 and CDR2: SNHLY, FYNNEI. ViraFEST expansion of antigen-specific CD4+ T cells with viral peptide pools preceded sequencing. CD4+ T cells were isolated after about nine days of culture. SARS-CoV-2 infected the person between March and December 2020, as confirmed by PCR. General observations from the study: By a late point after vaccination, infection- and vaccine-induced clones had shrunk markedly through clonal contraction.

The origin of this receptor is a human donor who had a prior SARS-CoV-2 infection. The starting material was CD4+ T cells from PBMCs cultured with a peptide pool, obtained before COVID-19 vaccination. This chain connects TRBV2 to TRBJ1-6, with a tentative D call TRBD1 (5 bases). CDR3 region: CASLRDSSYNSPLHF. The CDR3 DNA follows: TGTGCCAGCCTTCGCGACAGCTCCTATAATTCACCCCTCCACTTT.